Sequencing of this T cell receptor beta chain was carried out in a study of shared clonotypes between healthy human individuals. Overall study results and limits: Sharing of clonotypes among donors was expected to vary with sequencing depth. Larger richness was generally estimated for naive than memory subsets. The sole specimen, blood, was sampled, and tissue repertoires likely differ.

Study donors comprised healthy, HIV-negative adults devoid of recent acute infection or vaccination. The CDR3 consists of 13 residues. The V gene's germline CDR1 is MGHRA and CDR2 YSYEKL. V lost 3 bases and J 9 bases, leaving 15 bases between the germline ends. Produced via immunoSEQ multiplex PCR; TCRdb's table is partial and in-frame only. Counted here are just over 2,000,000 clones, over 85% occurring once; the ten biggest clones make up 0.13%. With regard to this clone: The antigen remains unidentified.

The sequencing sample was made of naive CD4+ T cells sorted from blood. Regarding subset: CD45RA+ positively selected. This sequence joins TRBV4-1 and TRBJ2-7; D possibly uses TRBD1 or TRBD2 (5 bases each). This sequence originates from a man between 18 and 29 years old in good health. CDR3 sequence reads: CASSHPGPGGQYF. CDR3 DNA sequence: TGCGCCAGCAGCCACCCGGGGCCAGGCGGGCAGTACTTC.